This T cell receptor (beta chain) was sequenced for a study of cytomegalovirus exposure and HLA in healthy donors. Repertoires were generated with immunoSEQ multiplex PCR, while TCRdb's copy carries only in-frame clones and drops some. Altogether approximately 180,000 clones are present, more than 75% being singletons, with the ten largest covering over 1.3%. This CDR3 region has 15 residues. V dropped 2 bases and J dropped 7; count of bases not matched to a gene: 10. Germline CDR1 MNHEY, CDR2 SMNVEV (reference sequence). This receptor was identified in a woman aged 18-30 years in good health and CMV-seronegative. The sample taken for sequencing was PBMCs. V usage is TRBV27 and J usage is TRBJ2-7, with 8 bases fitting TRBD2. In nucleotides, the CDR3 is TGTGCCAGCAGTTTACGCCTGGCGGGAGGAAGAGAGCAGTACTTC. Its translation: CASSLRLAGGREQYF.